The T cell receptor (beta chain) described here comes from a study of blood T cell repertoires in COVID-19. Sequencing used immunoSEQ multiplex PCR; TCRdb keeps in-frame clones, though not all of them. The sample records 70,000 to 95,000 clones, roughly 80% being singletons. Trimming left V 1 base short and J 7 bases short, with 12 bases between. The CDR3 is made up of 14 amino acids. Germline CDR1 reads SGHDT; CDR2 reads YYEEEE. The TCR sequence derives from a human donor in a cohort sampled during active COVID-19. The specimen sequenced was peripheral blood. The gene calls are TRBV5-6 and TRBJ2-1; TRBD1 might be the D (5 bases). The CDR3, as DNA: TGTGCCAGCAGCTTGATGGGGCTTGGGAATGAGCAGTTCTTC. It is translated as CASSLMGLGNEQFF.